Reported below is one T cell receptor beta chain. Looked up from germline, CDR1 is LNHDA and CDR2 is SQIVND (reference sequence). The V end was cut by 5 bases, the J end by 4 bases, with 11 bases between. The CDR3 totals 13 residues. This specimen comes from a study of OX40 agonist ivuxolimab in advanced cancers. Clones were sequenced by immunoSEQ multiplex PCR, and TCRdb holds only the in-frame ones, with some missing. The table records about 46,000 clones, 89% of them present only once. The starting material was CD4+ or CD8+ T cells sorted from blood, obtained in a trial of the OX40 agonist ivuxolimab. This TCR came from an adult with an advanced solid tumor such as melanoma, head and neck, liver or kidney cancer. The rearrangement joins TRBV19 to TRBJ1-2; no reliable D call. This CDR3 is CASSPGNFYGYTF. The CDR3, as DNA: TGTGCCAGTAGTCCTGGGAATTTCTATGGCTACACCTTC.